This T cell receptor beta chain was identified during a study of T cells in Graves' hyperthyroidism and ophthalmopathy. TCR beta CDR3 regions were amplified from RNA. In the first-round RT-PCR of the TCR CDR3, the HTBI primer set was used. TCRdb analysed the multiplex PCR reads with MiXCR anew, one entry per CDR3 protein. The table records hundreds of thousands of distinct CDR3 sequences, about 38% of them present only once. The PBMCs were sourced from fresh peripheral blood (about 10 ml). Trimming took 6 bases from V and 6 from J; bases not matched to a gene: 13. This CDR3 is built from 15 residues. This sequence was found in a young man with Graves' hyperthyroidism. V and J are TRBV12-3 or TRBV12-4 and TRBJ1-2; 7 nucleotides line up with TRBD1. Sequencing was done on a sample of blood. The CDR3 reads CASRNGGGFRNGYTF. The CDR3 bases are TGTGCCAGCAGGAACGGAGGGGGCTTTAGGAATGGCTACACCTTC.